Described below is a single T cell receptor beta chain sequence and its context. CDR3 size: 13 residues. Per germline, CDR1 SGHKS and CDR2 YYEKEE (reference sequence). V gave up 2 bases and J gave up 3 bases, with 8 bases separating them. Original data processing: Estimated nucleated cell counts came from reference gene primer amplification. The assay was immunoSEQ multiplex PCR, and TCRdb's table has in-frame clones only and misses some. V, J and clone size reflect that table, while D and trimming were determined from the DNA. This sample yields fewer than 250,000 clones, of which around four fifths are seen a single time; roughly 4.7% belongs to the top ten. This sample stems from a study of blood T cell repertoires in COVID-19. About the research overall: Specimens from acute and convalescent COVID-19 originated in the United States, Italy and Spain. The analysed material was cDNA or gDNA that came from T cells, B-cell-depleted T cells, or PBMCs.

The chain recombines TRBV5-5 with TRBJ1-1; D possibly corresponds to TRBD1 (5 bases). This receptor was obtained from a woman in her 70s with acute or convalescent COVID-19. The sample comprised peripheral blood. The CDR3 spells CASSFTTDTEAFF. The DNA of the CDR3 is TGTGCCAGCAGCTTTACGACAGACACTGAAGCTTTCTTT.